The next 22 T cell receptor beta chains were all read from a single sample in a study of OX40 agonist ivuxolimab in advanced cancers. Profiled with immunoSEQ multiplex PCR; TCRdb holds only in-frame clones, not every one. Among tens of thousands of clones, roughly nine tenths were seen once, and the ten largest hold around 38%. The sequencing used CD4+ or CD8+ T cells sorted from blood, collected in a trial of the OX40 agonist ivuxolimab. Every receptor here comes from an adult with an advanced solid tumor such as melanoma, head and neck, liver or kidney cancer.

The chain couples TRBV25-1 to TRBJ2-3; D is undetermined. V gave up 7 bases and J gave up 8 bases, with 13 bases separating them. Germline V gene sequence: CDR1 MGHDK, CDR2 SYGVNS. The CDR3 runs 12 residues. CDR3 DNA: TGTGCCAGCAACGACCCCGGCATTACGCAGTATTTT. This encodes CASNDPGITQYF. Supplemented by reference TRBV25-1 and TRBJ2-3, the full variable domain reads EADIYQTPRYLVIGTGKKITLECSQTMGHDKMYWYQQDPGMELHLIHYSYGVNSTEKGDLSSESTVSRIRTEHFPLTLESARPSHTSQYLCASNDPGITQYFGPGTRLTVL.

The chain joins TRBV18 to TRBJ2-7, with TRBD1 as a possible D gene (5 bases). Germline lookup yields CDR1 KGHSH and CDR2 LQKENI. V lost 0 bases, J lost 3 bases, and 27 bases lay in between. CDR3 size: 20 residues. The CDR3 loop reads CASSPPGDDSQTLSNYEQYF. CDR3 DNA sequence: TGTGCCAGCTCACCACCGGGCGACGACAGTCAGACCCTATCGAACTACGAGCAGTACTTC.

The chain carries TRBV7-9 and TRBJ2-3, with a possible D match to TRBD2 (6 bases). Germline values: CDR1 SEHNR, CDR2 FQNEAQ (reference sequence). The length of the CDR3 is 17 residues. The CDR3 loop is CVTGRVGGKESSDTQYF. CDR3 DNA sequence: TGTGTAACCGGACGGGTGGGGGGAAAAGAGAGTTCAGATACGCAGTATTTT. Filled out from reference TRBV7-9 and TRBJ2-3, the complete variable domain reads DTGVSQNPRHKITKRGQNVTFRCDPISEHNRLYWYRQTLGQGPEFLTYFQNEAQLEKSRLLSDRFSAERPKGSFSTLEIQRTEQGDSAMYLCVTGRVGGKESSDTQYFGPGTRLTVL.

The V call is TRBV5-4, the J call TRBJ1-5, with 7 bases fitting TRBD1. Per germline, CDR1 SGHNT and CDR2 YYREEE (reference sequence). The CDR3 extends over 18 amino acids. Trimming at V came to 4 bases and at J to 6 bases, leaving 19 bases not matched to a gene. The CDR3 coding sequence is TGTGCCAGCAGCAACACAGATTTAGACAGGGTTACTTGTCAGCCCCAGCATTTT. Its translation is CASSNTDLDRVTCQPQHF.

V gene TRBV1 combines with J gene TRBJ1-2; the table's D call of TRBD1 was not tested on the DNA. TRBV1 is deemed a pseudogene. CDR3 length: 16 amino acids. The CDR3 reads CTSSQDRARENYGYTF. As DNA, the CDR3 is TGCACCAGCAGCCAAGATCGTGCCAGGGAAAACTATGGCTACACCTTC.

The CDR3 DNA is TGCAGCGTTGAAGAGACTTTGGGCGGTTTGGCCACTGAAGCTTTCTTT. Its protein is CSVEETLGGLATEAFF. The chain couples TRBV29-1 to TRBJ1-1; D not resolved. CDR1 and CDR2 from the germline V gene are SQVTM and ANQGSEA. The CDR3 spans 16 residues. Trimming took off 0 bases at V and 4 bases at J, with 18 bases between the two ends.

This clone occurred once. This chain links TRBV21-1 with TRBJ2-1; the listed D gene, TRBD2, was not tested against the DNA. TRBV21-1 constitutes a pseudogene. This CDR3 has 13 amino acids. CDR3 sequence (DNA): TGTGCCAGCAGCAGCTGGGAGGTTGCCGAGCAGTTCTTC. Its protein product is CASSSWEVAEQFF.

This chain links TRBV7-9 with TRBJ2-7, with a possible D match to TRBD2 (7 bases). Germline values: CDR1 SEHNR, CDR2 FQNEAQ (reference sequence). This CDR3 region has 14 residues. Between the trimmed V and J ends, which lost 3 bases and 2 bases, there was a span of 11 bases. The CDR3 nucleotides read TGTGCCAGCAGCTTTGGAGGGGGGGCCTACGAGCAGTACTTC. Protein sequence: CASSFGGGAYEQYF.

The J gene is TRBJ2-2, the V gene TRBV7-9; D ambiguous. Trimming pared 2 bases from V and 5 bases from J, leaving 12 bases between. There are 15 residues in the CDR3. Germline CDR1 is SEHNR and CDR2 is FQNEAQ (reference sequence). The CDR3 protein is CASSLNFIPTGELFF. The CDR3 nucleotides read TGTGCCAGCAGCTTAAATTTTATCCCTACCGGGGAGCTGTTTTTT.

The chain combines TRBV29-1 with TRBJ2-1; 9 nucleotides match TRBD1. V lost 6 bases and J lost 5; bases outside the gene matches: 5. From germline, CDR1 is SQVTM and CDR2 ANQGSEA. The length of the CDR3 is 13 residues. The CDR3 DNA reads TGCAGCGTCGCGTGGACAGGGGACAATGAGCAGTTCTTC. This encodes CSVAWTGDNEQFF.

This clone occurred a few times. The chain has TRBV6-1 and TRBJ2-3; 9 bases match TRBD2. The CDR3 has 15 amino acids. Germline CDR1 and CDR2: MNHNS and SASEGT. V lost 11 bases to trimming and J lost 4 bases; unmatched junction nucleotides: 13. In DNA form, the CDR3 reads TGTGCCGGGGGGGGTAGCGGGAGTGGAGCAGATACGCAGTATTTT. Encoded protein: CAGGGSGSGADTQYF.

The rearrangement joins TRBV28 to TRBJ2-5; no clear D. With the DNA end fitting TRBJ2-7 better, the J assignment may be wrong. Looked up from germline, CDR1 is MDHEN and CDR2 is SYDVKM. CDR3 size: 13 residues. CDR3 sequence (DNA): TGTGCCAGCAGTCTCGCGAGGCCCGACGAGCAGTACTTC. It encodes CASSLARPDEQYF.

The chain employs TRBV7-6 and TRBJ1-1; perhaps TRBD1 as D (5 bases). The germline V gene encodes CDR1 SGHVS and CDR2 FNYEAQ. The V end lost 4 bases, the J end lost 3 bases, and 18 bases lay between the germline ends. This CDR3 comprises 16 residues. The CDR3 reads CASSSGGRGADTEAFF. The DNA for the CDR3 is TGTGCCAGCAGCTCCGGGGGGAGAGGGGCGGACACTGAAGCTTTCTTT.

The chain links TRBV7-6 to TRBJ1-1; D not certain. Germline CDR1 is SGHVS and CDR2 is FNYEAQ. The CDR3 extends over 14 amino acids. Trimming pared 4 bases from V and 1 base from J, leaving 10 bases between. The CDR3 loop is CASSSMGGNTEAFF. DNA for the CDR3: TGTGCCAGCAGCTCGATGGGCGGGAACACTGAAGCTTTCTTT.

The rearrangement joins TRBV2 to TRBJ1-2; no definite D call. The V gene lost 6 bases and the J gene lost 4 bases, with 12 bases spanning the gap. Germline CDR1 SNHLY, CDR2 FYNNEI. CDR3 length: 13 residues. CDR3 nucleotide sequence: TGTGCCAGCAGGAAGGGATTTGGCTATGGCTACACCTTC. Translated: CASRKGFGYGYTF.

The chain recombines TRBV10-3 with TRBJ2-7; no clear D. Per the germline V gene, CDR1 is ENHRY and CDR2 is SYGVKD. The CDR3 contains 13 residues. The germline V and J ends were trimmed by 2 bases and 0 bases, with 5 bases remaining between them. CDR3: CAISEPSSYEQYF. In nucleotides, the CDR3 is TGTGCCATCAGTGAGCCCAGCTCCTACGAGCAGTACTTC.

This clone has only a few counts. The chain employs TRBV6-4 and TRBJ2-5, with 8 bases that match TRBD1. Germline trimming cut 4 bases from V and 5 bases from J; bases unmatched to any gene: 3. Per germline, CDR1 MRHNA and CDR2 SNTAGT. The CDR3 has 13 amino acids. Here the CDR3 reads CASSGTGFETQYF. Written as DNA, the CDR3 is TGTGCCAGCAGTGGGACAGGGTTTGAGACCCAGTACTTC.

In this sample, this clone turned up once. The V and J genes are TRBV7-3 and TRBJ2-1; 7 nucleotides line up with TRBD2. Germline V gives CDR1 SGHTA, CDR2 FQGTGA. V shed 5 bases and J 0 bases; nucleotides not matched to a gene: 7. The CDR3 contains 16 residues. The CDR3 region has the DNA TGTGCCAGCAGCATTAGCGGGCTAAGCTCCTACAATGAGCAGTTCTTC. Translated, it gives CASSISGLSSYNEQFF.

The V call is TRBV29-1, the J call TRBJ2-3; no clear D. The CDR3 loop spans 15 amino acids. Trimming pared 4 bases from V and 4 bases from J, leaving 18 bases between. Germline V CDR1 and CDR2: SQVTM, ANQGSEA. In nucleotides, the CDR3 is TGCAGCGTTGGCTACTCCGGCAACTCGGCAGATACGCAGTATTTT. Translated: CSVGYSGNSADTQYF.

As regards this clone: A single base is all that separates this from a far larger clone, so a read error is likely. CDR3 in DNA: TGTGCCAGCAGCCTTCAACCGGGAGCGGCTGAAGCTTTCTTT. Its translation is CASSLQPGAAEAFF. J is TRBJ1-1 and V is TRBV4-2; D is uncertain. CDR3 size: 14 residues. V lost 4 bases and J 6 bases, leaving 15 bases between the germline ends. CDR1 is LGHNA, CDR2 YNFKEQ, per germline.

The chain employs TRBV9 and TRBJ2-3; possible D gene TRBD2, 5 bases. Germline V gene data show CDR1 as SGDLS and CDR2 as YYNGEE. The CDR3 covers 14 residues. V was trimmed by 5 bases and J by 5 bases, leaving 15 bases between them. The CDR3 loop reads CASSTLDVRDTQYF. The CDR3 DNA reads TGTGCCAGCAGTACACTAGATGTCCGAGATACGCAGTATTTT.

V gene TRBV5-1 combines with J gene TRBJ2-3; unclear D gene. CDR3 size: 13 residues. Trimming removed 4 bases at V and 6 bases at J, with 12 bases between. Per the germline V gene, CDR1 is SGHRS and CDR2 is YFSETQ. CDR3 residues: CASSPPNEDTQYF. In DNA form, the CDR3 reads TGCGCCAGCAGCCCGCCAAATGAGGATACGCAGTATTTT. The variable domain in full, completed from reference TRBV5-1 and TRBJ2-3, reads KAGVTQTPRYLIKTRGQQVTLSCSPISGHRSVSWYQQTPGQGLQFLFEYFSETQRNKGNFPGRFSGRQFSNSRSEMNVSTLELGDSALYLCASSPPNEDTQYFGPGTRLTVL.